This TCR beta chain comes out of a study of human T cells and chemical hapten exposure. Specified time point: patch test 2, 6 weeks after DPC sensitization. Sample treatment: therapeutic diphenylcyclopropenone sensitization with weekly scalp DPC. TCRdb passed the RACE reads through MiXCR, listing each CDR3 protein once. The table includes 75,000 to 95,000 distinct CDR3 sequences, approximately 9.9% detected once. The CDR3 has 17 residues. Trimming at V came to 5 bases and at J to 3 bases, leaving 11 bases not matched to a gene. Germline CDR1 and CDR2: SGHDN and FVKESK. V gene TRBV14 combines with J gene TRBJ1-2, with 11 positions matching TRBD1. This sample comprised whole blood, obtained in connection with sensitization to the hapten diphenylcyclopropenone (DPC). The TCR originated in a middle-aged man with alopecia areata. Some clones in this sample may be carry-over from other donors' samples. The CDR3 here is CASSFRDRGFWDYGYTF. As DNA, the CDR3 is TGTGCCAGCAGCTTCCGGGACAGGGGGTTTTGGGACTATGGCTACACCTTC.